Following are 12 T cell receptor beta chains from one sample sequenced in a study of blood T cell repertoires in COVID-19. Profiled with immunoSEQ multiplex PCR; TCRdb holds only in-frame clones, not every one. This repertoire shows 200,000 to 250,000 clones, roughly 82% found once; its top ten account for approximately 10%. Input material: peripheral blood. The receptors stem from a man aged 50-59 years with active or convalescent COVID-19.

The chain has TRBV15 and TRBJ1-1, with TRBD1 matching 7 bases. Germline assignment: CDR1 LNHNV and CDR2 YYDKDF (reference sequence). The CDR3 runs 13 residues. V was pared by 4 bases and J by 5 bases, with 4 bases of the junction left unmatched. CDR3 nucleotides: TGTGCCACCAGCACGTACAGGGGAACTGAAGCTTTCTTT. This codes for CATSTYRGTEAFF. The full variable domain, with the rest looked up from reference TRBV15 and TRBJ1-1, is DAMVIQNPRYQVTQFGKPVTLSCSQTLNHNVMYWYQQKSSQAPKLLFHYYDKDFNNEADTPDNFQSRRPNTSFCFLDIRSPGLGDTAMYLCATSTYRGTEAFFGQGTRLTVV.

The chain joins TRBV12-3 or TRBV12-4 to TRBJ1-2, with 8 bases matching TRBD1. V trimming: 5 bases; J trimming: 4 bases; junction bases outside the gene matches: 3. The CDR3 sequence is 13 residues long. CDR3: CASSRTGPYGYTF. CDR3 DNA sequence: TGTGCCAGCAGTCGGACAGGGCCCTATGGCTACACCTTC.

This clone turned up a few times. The chain joins TRBV7-3 to TRBJ2-2; a weak D match, TRBD2 (7 bases). Germline V gene sequence: CDR1 SGHTA, CDR2 FQGTGA. The CDR3 sequence is 16 residues long. The V and J ends lost 4 bases and 1 base respectively, with 13 bases between them. The CDR3 loop is CASSSRGRGNTGELFF. The CDR3 bases are TGTGCCAGCAGCTCGCGGGGGCGCGGGAACACCGGGGAGCTGTTTTTT.

The J gene is TRBJ2-3, the V gene TRBV7-3, with TRBD2 identical over 10 bases. The germline gives CDR1 SGHTA, CDR2 FQGTGA. The CDR3 extends over 15 amino acids. V lost 6 bases and J lost 1; bases outside the gene matches: 4. The CDR3 here is CASRTGTSGTDTQYF. CDR3 nucleotides: TGTGCCAGCAGGACCGGGACTAGCGGCACAGATACGCAGTATTTT.

CDR3 nucleotide sequence: TGTGCCAGCAGCTCTACAGGGCCCGGGGAGCTGTTTTTT. Its protein product is CASSSTGPGELFF. V is TRBV7-2 and J is TRBJ2-2; TRBD1 is a possible D gene (6 bases). This CDR3 is built from 13 residues. In germline, CDR1 is SGHTA, CDR2 FQGNSA. V was cut by 4 bases and J by 6 bases, with 9 bases left in between. The full variable domain, completed using reference TRBV7-2 and TRBJ2-2, is GAGVSQSPSNKVTEKGKDVELRCDPISGHTALYWYRQSLGQGLEFLIYFQGNSAPDKSGLPSDRFSAERTGGSVSTLTIQRTQQEDSAVYLCASSSTGPGELFFGEGSRLTVL.

The chain recombines TRBV5-1 with TRBJ2-6; possible D gene TRBD1, 6 bases. Trimming took off 4 bases at V and 2 bases at J, with 10 bases between the two ends. CDR1 is SGHRS and CDR2 is YFSETQ in the germline V gene. This CDR3 region has 15 residues. CDR3 nucleotides: TGCGCCAGCAGCAAAAACAGGGCTGGGGCCAACGTCCTGACTTTC. This encodes CASSKNRAGANVLTF. Combining the CDR3 with reference TRBV5-1 and TRBJ2-6 gives the whole variable domain KAGVTQTPRYLIKTRGQQVTLSCSPISGHRSVSWYQQTPGQGLQFLFEYFSETQRNKGNFPGRFSGRQFSNSRSEMNVSTLELGDSALYLCASSKNRAGANVLTFGAGSRLTVL.

This chain connects TRBV5-4 to TRBJ2-1; the match to TRBD2 covers 11 bases. Germline values: CDR1 SGHNT, CDR2 YYREEE (reference sequence). The CDR3 has 17 residues. V dropped 5 bases and J dropped 3; count of bases not matched to a gene: 10. As DNA, the CDR3 is TGTGCCAGCAGTACCGGGACTAGCGGATTCCTCTACAATGAGCAGTTCTTC. Protein product: CASSTGTSGFLYNEQFF.

The chain recombines TRBV7-3 with TRBJ1-1; tentative D call: TRBD1 (5 bases). Trimming took off 6 bases at V and 0 bases at J, with 8 bases between the two ends. This CDR3 has 13 amino acids. Germline V CDR1 and CDR2: SGHTA, FQGTGA. The CDR3 region is CASSTDMNTEAFF. In nucleotides, the CDR3 is TGTGCCAGCAGTACGGACATGAACACTGAAGCTTTCTTT.

The chain has TRBV20-1 and TRBJ2-1; D is perhaps TRBD2 (6 bases). CDR3 length equals 17 residues. The V and J ends lost 3 bases and 4 bases respectively, with 22 bases between them. Germline CDR1 reads DFQATT; CDR2 reads SNEGSKA (reference sequence). The DNA of the CDR3 is TGCAGTGCTAGTAGTGGGGGGACCCTTATATGGTACAATGAGCAGTTCTTC. Amino acid sequence: CSASSGGTLIWYNEQFF.

The chain uses TRBV5-1 and TRBJ2-7; 7 nucleotides align to TRBD2. Germline CDR1 and CDR2: SGHRS and YFSETQ. V shed 4 bases, J shed 5 bases, and the junction held 9 bases outside the gene matches. This CDR3 is built from 14 residues. The CDR3 sequence: CASSRGEGTDEQYV. The CDR3 nucleotides read TGCGCCAGCAGCCGGGGGGAGGGGACTGACGAGCAGTACGTC.

The chain employs TRBV6-6 and TRBJ1-3, with D unclear. The V gene lost 6 bases and the J gene lost 8 bases, with 11 bases spanning the gap. The CDR3 covers 12 residues. Germline loops: CDR1 MNHNY, CDR2 SVGAGI (reference sequence). The CDR3 DNA is TGTGCCAGCAGAAATCCGTCCTACACCATATATTTT. Protein sequence: CASRNPSYTIYF.

Only a few counts were recorded for this clone. This chain joins TRBV18 and TRBJ2-7, with TRBD1 as a possible D gene (5 bases). Germline CDR1 and CDR2: KGHSH and LQKENI. There are 14 residues in the CDR3. V was shortened by 4 bases and J by 1 base, with 11 bases between the two germline ends. CDR3 residues: CASSQGLVSYEQYF. DNA of the CDR3: TGTGCCAGCTCACAGGGGTTAGTTTCCTACGAGCAGTACTTC.